This T cell receptor (beta chain) was retrieved from a study of cytotoxic CD8 clonotypes in ibrutinib-treated CLL (dated by TCRdb to the early 2020s). With regard to the full study: The cohort was composed of about a dozen relapsed/refractory and around 15 treatment-naive patients; IGHV unmutated status was identified in around 17 patients. Partial responses were observed in 24 patients and complete responses in 2; after a median follow-up of around 64 months, remission was maintained in about 15 patients and progression was observed in approximately 12. Response samples were obtained after a median of approximately twelve months of treatment, with a range of about 6 to 40 months. On average, each sample yielded 250,000 to 300,000 productive templates and about 100,000 productive rearrangements. Of the roughly 81 people in the trial, approximately 28 had longitudinal samples available. Cryopreserved peripheral blood mononuclear cells were obtained before treatment, at response, and at either sustained remission or disease progression. Patients were still on ibrutinib when every remission and progressive disease sample was collected.

What the authors observed across the whole study: At baseline, clonality was higher than in age-matched healthy donors and showed a strong correlation with circulating CD8+ T-cell counts. Sustained-remission and progressing patients did not have matched sampling times, and lymph node repertoires were not examined. Public clonotypes were found to be uncommon and were observed to contract or remain stable during treatment; the increase in clonality was shown to reflect expansion of private clonotypes at ibrutinib response. Clonality rose at ibrutinib response, remained stable during sustained remission, and dropped back toward baseline at progression.

The goal of deep resolution MiSeq sequencing was a depth between 1 in 1 million and 1 in 200,000 T cells, and coverage averaged 10x per clonotype. TCR beta libraries were generated with the immunoSEQ hsTCRB Kit. Turning to the authors' computational methods: The data were analyzed with ImmunoSEQ Analyzer and ImmunoSEQ Data Assistant, and V, D and J gene assignments followed IMGT definitions. Clonality, which ranges from 0 to 1, was calculated as one minus the normalized Shannon entropy of productive rearrangement frequencies. Only overrepresented clonotypes making up at least 0.05% of each patient's repertoire were included in the public clonotype analysis. Roughly 12 age-matched healthy donor repertoires from immuneACCESS were used as controls for clonality. TCRdb mirrors the immuneACCESS table, restricted to in-frame sequences. Some clones are absent from its copies; in checked studies, under half trace to an unresolved V gene, and the reason for the others is unknown. V and J calls and clone size are copied from that table; D and trimming were computed from the DNA. Here the sample has almost 250,000 clones; 70% occur a single time. Together, the top ten hold approximately 15% of the sample.

Sequences SGDLS (CDR1) and YYNGEE (CDR2) are obtained from the germline V gene. The CDR3 holds 16 amino acids from the cysteine to the phenylalanine. Only the CDR3 DNA stays, 48 bases, in frame from base 1. Trimming removed 0 bases from V and 8 bases from J, leaving 18 bases between the germline ends. Regarding this clone: It lacks a known antigen. No much larger clone exists at a distance of one base, and base qualities are not known.

This specimen's time point label, interpreted: approximately 25 months on ibrutinib. For TCR beta library preparation, approximately 2 micrograms of genomic DNA were isolated from cryopreserved PBMCs. High-throughput TCR beta sequencing was performed on longitudinal blood samples from CLL patients receiving ibrutinib monotherapy. Patients were enrolled in a phase 2 open-label single-center ibrutinib monotherapy trial. This receptor was taken from a human donor with chronic lymphocytic leukemia. The sequenced sample was PBMCs, obtained after 24 months of ibrutinib treatment. Here the chain combines TRBV9 and TRBJ2-1, and perhaps TRBD2 as D gene, on 6 matching bases. CDR3 protein: CASSVAWRAGYHEQFF. Read as DNA, the sequence is TGTGCCAGCAGCGTAGCCTGGAGGGCAGGTTATCATGAGCAGTTCTTC.